This T cell receptor (beta chain) was obtained from a study of cytomegalovirus exposure and HLA in healthy donors. The CDR3 is made up of 15 amino acids. V dropped 0 bases and J dropped 0 bases, with 9 bases sitting between them. CDR1 SGHDT and CDR2 YYEEEE come from the germline V gene. Sequenced by immunoSEQ multiplex PCR; TCRdb stores in-frame clones only, minus some. The table lists some 150,000 clones, roughly 84% of them singletons. Sequenced: PBMCs. The clonotype comes from a human donor in good health. The chain recombines TRBV5-6 with TRBJ1-2; D gene unclear. The CDR3 region is CASSLGPLANYGYTF. The DNA of the CDR3 is TGTGCCAGCAGCTTGGGTCCTCTAGCTAACTATGGCTACACCTTC.